This T cell receptor beta chain was documented in a study of CD8+CD57+ T cells in acquired aplastic anemia. Study results and caveats: The study identified roughly 29 CD8+ CDR3 sequences shared by patients and controls.

Profiling of TCR beta VDJ combinations and CDR3 sequences used genomic DNA as template. TCRdb reprocessed the reads via MiXCR and lists one record per CDR3 protein. The repertoire holds 300,000 or so distinct CDR3 sequences, roughly three fifths seen once, with around 8% in the top ten. CDR1 is DFQATT, CDR2 SNEGSKA, per germline (reference sequence). This CDR3 has 14 amino acids. As for this clonotype: The antigen is undetermined.

The chain couples TRBV20-1 to TRBJ2-7; 11 positions agree with TRBD1. The sequenced sample was sorted CD4+, CD8+, or CD8+CD57+ T cells (not recorded which) from PBMCs. The receptor was derived from a human donor with severe aplastic anemia or a healthy control (not recorded which). The CDR3 coding sequence is TGCAGCGTAGGGACAGGGGGAGCGATAGGCGAGCAGTACTTC. Protein sequence: CSVGTGGAIGEQYF.